The rows below give T cell receptor beta chains drawn from one sample of a study of beta chain features in type 1 diabetes. Clones were read by immunoSEQ multiplex PCR, and TCRdb kept only the in-frame ones, dropping some. The data contain approximately 250,000 clones, under 20% of them seen just once; the ten biggest clones take up more than 0.075%. What was sequenced was naive CD4+ T cells from blood. These receptors all stem from a man in his thirties or forties with type 1 diabetes. The CDR3 runs from the conserved cysteine through the conserved F or W. D genes are given only for firm matches. Some rows mark clone size as missing; the rest say once, few, many or name a class of expanded clone.

CDR3aa,CDR3nt,d_gene,len,abundance,j_gene,v_gene
CASSPIGTDTQYF,TGTGCCAGCAGCCCCATCGGGACAGATACGCAGTATTTT,.,13,.,TRBJ2-3,TRBV7-3
CASSALLAGGTDTQYF,TGTGCCAGCAGCGCGCTCCTAGCGGGAGGCACAGATACGCAGTATTTT,TRBD2,16,few,TRBJ2-3,TRBV7-2
CAWRSSGRVGQETQYF,TGTGCCTGGAGGTCCTCAGGGAGGGTTGGGCAAGAGACCCAGTACTTC,TRBD2,16,.,TRBJ2-5,TRBV30
CASSQDRGKDGYTF,TGCGCCAGCAGCCAAGATAGGGGAAAAGATGGCTACACCTTC,.,14,.,TRBJ1-2,TRBV4-1
CASNRYNEQFF,TGTGCCAGCAACAGGTACAATGAGCAGTTCTTC,.,11,few,TRBJ2-1,TRBV2
CASSQDPGNYGYTF,TGCGCCAGCAGCCAAGATCCGGGTAACTATGGCTACACCTTC,.,14,few,TRBJ1-2,TRBV4-1
CASSFGSPPYNEQFF,TGTGCCAGCAGCTTCGGGTCCCCGCCGTACAATGAGCAGTTCTTC,.,15,.,TRBJ2-1,TRBV7-9
CASSDEGSQGHIQYF,TGTGCCAGCAGCGACGAGGGCAGTCAGGGACACATTCAGTACTTC,.,15,.,TRBJ2-4,TRBV25-1
CASSLGVQETQYF,TGCGCCAGCAGCTTGGGGGTGCAAGAGACCCAGTACTTC,.,13,.,TRBJ2-5,TRBV5-1
CASSAGLAAETQYF,TGTGCCAGCAGCGCGGGACTAGCGGCGGAGACCCAGTACTTC,TRBD2,14,.,TRBJ2-5,TRBV9
CASSVHREQYF,TGTGCCAGCAGTGTCCACAGGGAGCAGTACTTC,.,11,.,TRBJ2-7,TRBV25-1
CASSPAGLAGGEETQYF,TGTGCCAGTAGTCCGGCGGGACTAGCGGGAGGAGAAGAGACCCAGTACTTC,TRBD2,17,.,TRBJ2-5,TRBV19
CSVLPAGLAGGITYEQYF,TGCAGCGTTCTACCAGCCGGACTAGCGGGAGGTATCACCTACGAGCAGTACTTC,TRBD2,18,.,TRBJ2-7,TRBV29-1
CASKGPGTDTQYF,TGTGCCAGCAAGGGGCCGGGGACAGATACGCAGTATTTT,.,13,few,TRBJ2-3,TRBV7-2
CSVGDRVYYEQFF,TGCAGCGTTGGAGACAGGGTGTACTATGAGCAGTTCTTC,TRBD1,13,few,TRBJ2-1,TRBV29-1
CASSYRGLNNEQFF,TGTGCCAGCAGCTACAGGGGCCTAAACAATGAGCAGTTCTTC,.,14,.,TRBJ2-1,TRBV21-1
CASSPGTVSYEQYF,TGTGCCAGCAGCCCCGGGACAGTCTCCTACGAGCAGTACTTC,TRBD1,14,few,TRBJ2-7,TRBV7-2
CASSPDRYGYTF,TGTGCCAGCAGTCCCGACAGATATGGCTACACCTTC,.,12,.,TRBJ1-2,TRBV6-5
CSVAGLAGEKLFF,TGCAGCGTCGCCGGACTGGCTGGGGAAAAACTGTTTTTT,.,13,few,TRBJ1-4,TRBV29-1
CASSVEKGQVAEQYF,TGTGCCAGCAGCGTAGAAAAGGGACAGGTGGCCGAGCAGTACTTC,TRBD1,15,.,TRBJ2-7,TRBV2
CASSSGTSGNTQYF,TGTGCCAGCAGCTCGGGGACTAGCGGGAATACGCAGTATTTT,TRBD2,14,few,TRBJ2-3,TRBV7-2
CASSLGRNEQFF,TGTGCCAGCAGTCTAGGGCGCAATGAGCAGTTCTTC,.,12,.,TRBJ2-1,TRBV7-9
CASSLLSRSTDTQYF,TGTGCCAGCAGCTTATTGTCCAGAAGCACAGATACGCAGTATTTT,.,15,few,TRBJ2-3,TRBV7-9
CAWSPTIRDTQYF,TGTGCCTGGAGTCCAACGATTCGAGATACGCAGTATTTT,.,13,once,TRBJ2-3,TRBV30
CAWTVGPGNTIYF,TGTGCCTGGACCGTAGGGCCGGGAAACACCATATATTTT,.,13,.,TRBJ1-3,TRBV30
CSVGPRGTAYEQYF,TGCAGCGTTGGGCCCCGGGGGACGGCCTACGAGCAGTACTTC,.,14,.,TRBJ2-7,TRBV29-1
CASSPPSSGRGYGYTF,TGTGCCAGCTCACCACCAAGCAGTGGGCGGGGCTATGGCTACACCTTC,.,16,.,TRBJ1-2,TRBV18
CASSSGTGVGEQYF,TGTGCCAGCAGTTCTGGGACAGGGGTTGGCGAGCAGTACTTC,TRBD1,14,.,TRBJ2-7,TRBV28
CASSLKSRQRFF,TGTGCCAGCAGCTTAAAGAGTAGGCAAAGGTTCTTC,.,12,.,TRBJ2-1,TRBV5-6
CASSVEALGAAYEQYF,TGTGCCAGCAGCGTAGAAGCCCTAGGGGCGGCGTACGAGCAGTACTTC,.,16,.,TRBJ2-7,TRBV9
CAIGPMGQETQYF,TGTGCCATCGGGCCTATGGGGCAAGAGACCCAGTACTTC,.,13,few,TRBJ2-5,TRBV10-3
CAWTGVGYEQYF,TGTGCCTGGACCGGGGTTGGGTACGAGCAGTACTTC,.,12,few,TRBJ2-7,TRBV30
CASTRGAGEGGEQYF,TGTGCCAGCACCCGCGGGGCAGGGGAGGGAGGCGAGCAGTACTTC,.,15,.,TRBJ2-7,TRBV7-2
CASSQSGTVNEQYF,TGTGCCAGCAGCCAGAGCGGGACAGTCAACGAGCAGTACTTC,.,14,few,TRBJ2-7,TRBV6-5
CASSLLQNTEAFF,TGTGCCAGCAGTTTACTCCAGAACACTGAAGCTTTCTTT,.,13,few,TRBJ1-1,TRBV28
CASSTGINTEAFF,TGTGCCAGCAGCACCGGGATTAACACTGAAGCTTTCTTT,.,13,.,TRBJ1-1,TRBV7-3
CASSVASGAYNEQFF,TGTGCCAGCAGCGTAGCCAGCGGGGCCTACAATGAGCAGTTCTTC,TRBD2,15,.,TRBJ2-1,TRBV9
CASSVAIGVGEDTQYF,TGTGCCAGCAGCGTGGCAATAGGGGTCGGAGAAGATACGCAGTATTTT,.,16,.,TRBJ2-3,TRBV9
CASSFRGQNIQYF,TGTGCCAGCAGCTTCCGGGGCCAAAACATTCAGTACTTC,.,13,.,TRBJ2-4,TRBV7-8
CASSGHSGTQETQYF,TGTGCCAGCAGCGGACATAGCGGGACTCAAGAGACCCAGTACTTC,TRBD2,15,few,TRBJ2-5,TRBV9
CASSQASAGTEAFF,TGTGCCAGCAGCCAGGCTTCGGCGGGGACTGAAGCTTTCTTT,.,14,.,TRBJ1-1,TRBV14
CASSLVSTRDGRFF,TGCGCCAGCAGCTTGGTCTCCACAAGGGATGGACGGTTCTTC,.,14,.,TRBJ2-1,TRBV5-1
CASSESGVEQYF,TGTGCCAGCAGTGAATCAGGGGTCGAGCAGTACTTC,.,12,few,TRBJ2-7,TRBV28
CASSNLGISGKTEAFF,TGCGCCAGCAGCAACCTGGGGATTAGCGGTAAGACTGAAGCTTTCTTT,.,16,.,TRBJ1-1,TRBV4-3
CASSLSSGRDETQYF,TGTGCCAGCAGCTTATCCAGCGGGAGAGACGAGACCCAGTACTTC,TRBD2,15,.,TRBJ2-5,TRBV7-2
CASSVLATNTEAFF,TGTGCCAGCAGCGTTCTGGCTACGAACACTGAAGCTTTCTTT,.,14,.,TRBJ1-1,TRBV9
CAWSEGGRGHSYNEQFF,TGTGCCTGGAGTGAGGGAGGGCGGGGGCACTCCTACAATGAGCAGTTCTTC,.,17,few,TRBJ2-1,TRBV30
CASSLVVAAGNEQFF,TGCGCCAGCAGCTTGGTGGTAGCCGCAGGCAATGAGCAGTTCTTC,.,15,few,TRBJ2-1,TRBV5-1
CSARREGEQYF,TGCAGTGCTAGGAGGGAGGGCGAGCAGTACTTC,TRBD2,11,few,TRBJ2-7,TRBV20-1
CASSLVAGKVADTQYF,TGCGCCAGCAGCTTGGTGGCGGGAAAGGTGGCAGATACGCAGTATTTT,.,16,.,TRBJ2-3,TRBV5-1
CASSRREGLNTEAFF,TGTGCCAGCAGCCGCAGAGAGGGACTGAACACTGAAGCTTTCTTT,.,15,.,TRBJ1-1,TRBV7-2
CASSTHGQGETQYF,TGCGCCAGCAGCACACACGGACAGGGGGAGACCCAGTACTTC,TRBD1,14,few,TRBJ2-5,TRBV5-1
CATSITRGTGFLDTEAFF,TGTGCCACCAGCATAACGCGCGGGACAGGGTTTTTGGACACTGAAGCTTTCTTT,TRBD1,18,.,TRBJ1-1,TRBV15
CSVDPVGNEAFF,TGCAGCGTTGACCCCGTTGGGAATGAAGCTTTCTTT,.,12,few,TRBJ1-1,TRBV29-1
CASSLTSGLASGQFF,TGTGCCAGCAGCTTAACCTCCGGACTAGCGTCTGGGCAGTTCTTC,TRBD2,15,.,TRBJ2-1,TRBV7-2
CASSFSGGSETQYF,TGTGCCAGCAGCTTCTCTGGGGGCTCAGAGACCCAGTACTTC,.,14,few,TRBJ2-5,TRBV7-8
CSVGEVAAYNEQFF,TGCAGCGTGGGCGAGGTGGCAGCCTACAATGAGCAGTTCTTC,.,14,.,TRBJ2-1,TRBV29-1
CASLGNTGNTIYF,TGTGCCTCCCTAGGTAACACGGGAAACACCATATATTTT,.,13,few,TRBJ1-3,TRBV30
CASTGLAGGNEQFF,TGTGCCAGCACCGGACTAGCGGGAGGGAATGAGCAGTTCTTC,TRBD2,14,.,TRBJ2-1,TRBV6-1
CAWRTSGRGSAGEQFF,TGTGCCTGGAGGACTAGCGGTAGAGGGTCGGCGGGTGAGCAGTTCTTC,TRBD2,16,many,TRBJ2-1,TRBV30